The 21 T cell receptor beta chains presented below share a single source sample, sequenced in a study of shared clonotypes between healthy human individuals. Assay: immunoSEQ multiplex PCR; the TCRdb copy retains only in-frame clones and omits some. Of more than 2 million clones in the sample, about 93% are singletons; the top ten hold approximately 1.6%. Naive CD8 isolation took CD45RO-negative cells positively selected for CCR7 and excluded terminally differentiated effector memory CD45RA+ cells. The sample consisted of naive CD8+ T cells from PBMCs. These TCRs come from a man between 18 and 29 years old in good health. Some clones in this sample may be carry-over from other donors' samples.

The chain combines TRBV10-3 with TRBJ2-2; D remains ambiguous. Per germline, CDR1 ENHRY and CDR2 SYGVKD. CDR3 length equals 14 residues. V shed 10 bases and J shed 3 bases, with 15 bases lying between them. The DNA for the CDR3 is TGTGCCAGTTCACCAGAGTCTTACACCGGGGAGCTGTTTTTT. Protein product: CASSPESYTGELFF.

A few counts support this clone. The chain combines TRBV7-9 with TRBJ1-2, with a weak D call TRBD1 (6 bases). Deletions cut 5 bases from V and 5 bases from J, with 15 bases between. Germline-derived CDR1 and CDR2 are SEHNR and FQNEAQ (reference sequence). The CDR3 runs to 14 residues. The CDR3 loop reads CASSQDSLRYGYTF. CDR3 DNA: TGTGCCAGCAGCCAGGACAGCCTACGGTATGGCTACACCTTC.

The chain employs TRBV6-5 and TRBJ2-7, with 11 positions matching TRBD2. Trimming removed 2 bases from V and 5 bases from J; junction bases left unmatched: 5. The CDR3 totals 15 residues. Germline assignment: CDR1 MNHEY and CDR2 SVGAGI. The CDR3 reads CASSYITSGSHEQYF. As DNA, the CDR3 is TGTGCCAGCAGTTACATTACTAGCGGGAGCCACGAGCAGTACTTC.

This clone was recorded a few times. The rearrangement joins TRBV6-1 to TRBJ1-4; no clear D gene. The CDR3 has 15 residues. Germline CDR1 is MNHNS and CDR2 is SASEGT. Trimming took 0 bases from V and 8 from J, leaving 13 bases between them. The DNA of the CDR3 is TGTGCCAGCAGTGAAGCGGTGGGGTTTAACGAAAAACTGTTTTTT. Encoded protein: CASSEAVGFNEKLFF.

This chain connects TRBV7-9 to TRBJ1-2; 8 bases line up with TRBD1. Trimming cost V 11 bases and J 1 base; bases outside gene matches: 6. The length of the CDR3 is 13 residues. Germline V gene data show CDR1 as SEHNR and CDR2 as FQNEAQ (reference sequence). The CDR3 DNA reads TGTGCCGTTGGACAGGGAGGTAACTATGGCTACACCTTC. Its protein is CAVGQGGNYGYTF. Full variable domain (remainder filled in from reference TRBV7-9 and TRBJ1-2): DTGVSQNPRHKITKRGQNVTFRCDPISEHNRLYWYRQTLGQGPEFLTYFQNEAQLEKSRLLSDRFSAERPKGSFSTLEIQRTEQGDSAMYLCAVGQGGNYGYTFGSGTRLTVV.

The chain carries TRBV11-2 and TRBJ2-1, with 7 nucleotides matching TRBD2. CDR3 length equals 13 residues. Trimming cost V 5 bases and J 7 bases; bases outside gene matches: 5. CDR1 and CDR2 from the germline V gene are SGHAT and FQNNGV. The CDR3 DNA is TGTGCCAGCAGCCAGACTAGCAAGAATGAGCAGTTCTTC. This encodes CASSQTSKNEQFF.

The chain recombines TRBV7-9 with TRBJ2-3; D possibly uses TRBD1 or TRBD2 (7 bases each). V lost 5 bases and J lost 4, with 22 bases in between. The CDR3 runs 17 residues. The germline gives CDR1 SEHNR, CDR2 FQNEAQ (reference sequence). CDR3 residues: CASSPARGGLGADTQYF. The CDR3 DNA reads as TGTGCCAGCAGCCCCGCCAGGGGGGGGCTGGGCGCAGATACGCAGTATTTT. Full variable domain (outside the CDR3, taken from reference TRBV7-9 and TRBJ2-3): DTGVSQNPRHKITKRGQNVTFRCDPISEHNRLYWYRQTLGQGPEFLTYFQNEAQLEKSRLLSDRFSAERPKGSFSTLEIQRTEQGDSAMYLCASSPARGGLGADTQYFGPGTRLTVL.

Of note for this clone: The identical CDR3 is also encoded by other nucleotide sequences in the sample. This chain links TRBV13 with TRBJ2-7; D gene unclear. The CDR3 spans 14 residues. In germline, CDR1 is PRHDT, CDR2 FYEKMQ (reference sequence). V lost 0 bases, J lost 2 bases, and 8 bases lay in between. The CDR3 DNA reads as TGTGCCAGCAGCTTAGGAGGTCGGGCCTACGAGCAGTACTTC. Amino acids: CASSLGGRAYEQYF. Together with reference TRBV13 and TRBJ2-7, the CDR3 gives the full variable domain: AAGVIQSPRHLIKEKRETATLKCYPIPRHDTVYWYQQGPGQDPQFLISFYEKMQSDKGSIPDRFSAQQFSDYHSELNMSSLELGDSALYFCASSLGGRAYEQYFGPGTRLTVT.

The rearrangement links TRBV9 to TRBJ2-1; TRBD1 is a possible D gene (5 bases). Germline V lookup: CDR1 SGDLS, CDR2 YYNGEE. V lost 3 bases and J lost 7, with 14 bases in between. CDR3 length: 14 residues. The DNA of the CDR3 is TGTGCCAGCAGCGCCCCGGACAAGCCAAATGAGCAGTTCTTC. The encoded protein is CASSAPDKPNEQFF.

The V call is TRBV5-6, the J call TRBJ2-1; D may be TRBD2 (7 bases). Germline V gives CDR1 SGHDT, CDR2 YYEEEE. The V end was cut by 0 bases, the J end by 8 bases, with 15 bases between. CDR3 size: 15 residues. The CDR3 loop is CASSLEFGGPDEQFF. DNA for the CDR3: TGTGCCAGCAGCTTGGAATTCGGGGGGCCTGATGAGCAGTTCTTC.

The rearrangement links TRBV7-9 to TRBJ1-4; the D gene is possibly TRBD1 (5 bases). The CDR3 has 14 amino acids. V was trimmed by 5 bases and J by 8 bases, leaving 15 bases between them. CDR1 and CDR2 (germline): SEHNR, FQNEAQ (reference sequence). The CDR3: CASSPGGDLEKLFF. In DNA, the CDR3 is TGTGCCAGCAGCCCTGGAGGGGACCTAGAAAAACTGTTTTTT.

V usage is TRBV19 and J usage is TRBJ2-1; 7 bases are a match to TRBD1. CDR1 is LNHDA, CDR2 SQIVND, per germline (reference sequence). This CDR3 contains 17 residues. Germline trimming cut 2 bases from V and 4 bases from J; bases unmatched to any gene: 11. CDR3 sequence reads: CASSILRADRIYNEQFF. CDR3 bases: TGTGCCAGTAGTATACTGCGGGCGGACAGGATATACAATGAGCAGTTCTTC.

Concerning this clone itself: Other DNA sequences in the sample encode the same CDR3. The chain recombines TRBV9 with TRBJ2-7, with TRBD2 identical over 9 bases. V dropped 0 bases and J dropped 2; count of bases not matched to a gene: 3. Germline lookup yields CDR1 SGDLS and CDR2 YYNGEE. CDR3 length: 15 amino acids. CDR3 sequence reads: CASSVGGRAAYEQYF. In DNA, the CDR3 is TGTGCCAGCAGCGTAGGCGGGAGGGCCGCCTACGAGCAGTACTTC.

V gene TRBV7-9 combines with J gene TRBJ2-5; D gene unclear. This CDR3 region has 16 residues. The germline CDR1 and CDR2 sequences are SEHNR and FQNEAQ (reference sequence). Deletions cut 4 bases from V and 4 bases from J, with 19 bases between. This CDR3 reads CASSSYSAIRGETQYF. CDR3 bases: TGTGCCAGCAGCTCATACAGCGCGATCAGAGGAGAGACCCAGTACTTC.

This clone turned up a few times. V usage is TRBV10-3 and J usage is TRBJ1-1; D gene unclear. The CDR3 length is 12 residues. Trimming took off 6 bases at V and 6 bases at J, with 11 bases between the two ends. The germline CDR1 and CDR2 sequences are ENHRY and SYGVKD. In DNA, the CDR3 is TGTGCCATCAGCTCCGGGGAGGCTGAAGCTTTCTTT. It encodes CAISSGEAEAFF.

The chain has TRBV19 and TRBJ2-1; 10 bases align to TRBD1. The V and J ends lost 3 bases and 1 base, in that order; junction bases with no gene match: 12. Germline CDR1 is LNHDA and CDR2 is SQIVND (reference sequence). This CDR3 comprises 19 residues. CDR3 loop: CASSIRETGGAPSYNEQFF. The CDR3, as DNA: TGTGCCAGTAGTATTAGGGAGACAGGGGGCGCGCCTTCCTACAATGAGCAGTTCTTC. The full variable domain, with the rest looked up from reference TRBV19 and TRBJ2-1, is DGGITQSPKYLFRKEGQNVTLSCEQNLNHDAMYWYRQDPGQGLRLIYYSQIVNDFQKGDIAEGYSVSREKKESFPLTVTSAQKNPTAFYLCASSIRETGGAPSYNEQFFGPGTRLTVL.

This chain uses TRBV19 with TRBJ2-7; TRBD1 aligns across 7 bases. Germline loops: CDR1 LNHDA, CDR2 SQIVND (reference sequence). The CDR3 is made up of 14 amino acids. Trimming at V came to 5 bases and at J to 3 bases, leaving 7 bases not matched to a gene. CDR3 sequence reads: CASSPDRDVYEQYF. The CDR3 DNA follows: TGTGCCAGTAGTCCCGACAGGGACGTCTACGAGCAGTACTTC.

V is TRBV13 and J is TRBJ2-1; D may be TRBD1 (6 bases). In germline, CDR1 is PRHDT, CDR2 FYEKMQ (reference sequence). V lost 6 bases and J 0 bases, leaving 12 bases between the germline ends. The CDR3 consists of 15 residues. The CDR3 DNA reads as TGTGCCAGCAGACTAGGGGACAACTCCTACAATGAGCAGTTCTTC. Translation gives CASRLGDNSYNEQFF.

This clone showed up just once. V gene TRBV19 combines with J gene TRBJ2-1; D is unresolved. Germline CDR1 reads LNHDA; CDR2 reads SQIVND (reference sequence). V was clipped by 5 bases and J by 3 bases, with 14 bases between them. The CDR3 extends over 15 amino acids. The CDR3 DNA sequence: TGTGCCAGTAGTCCCGGGTCAAGGAGCTACAATGAGCAGTTCTTC. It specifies CASSPGSRSYNEQFF.

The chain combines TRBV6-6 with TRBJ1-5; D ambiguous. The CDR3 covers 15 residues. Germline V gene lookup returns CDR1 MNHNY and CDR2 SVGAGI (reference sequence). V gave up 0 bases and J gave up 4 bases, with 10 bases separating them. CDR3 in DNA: TGTGCCAGCAGTTACTCGATTCGGGGAAATCAGCCCCAGCATTTT. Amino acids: CASSYSIRGNQPQHF.

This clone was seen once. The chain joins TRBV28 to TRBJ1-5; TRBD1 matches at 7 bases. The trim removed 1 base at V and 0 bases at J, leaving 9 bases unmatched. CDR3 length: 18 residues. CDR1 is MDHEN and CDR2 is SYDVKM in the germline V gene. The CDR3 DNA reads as TGTGCCAGCAGTTTATACCCGGGACAGTCCTATAGCAATCAGCCCCAGCATTTT. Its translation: CASSLYPGQSYSNQPQHF.